The entry that follows covers one TCR beta chain sequence. Its antigen is unknown. Purification of the CD8+ and CD4+ T cells relied on negative isolation, and TEMRA cells underwent FACS enrichment. An amount of RNA that ranged from 0.5 to 1 ug was reverse transcribed with random hexamers. Amplification of TCR beta CDR3 used immunoSEQ multiplex PCR across 54 Vbeta and 13 Jbeta. TCRdb fed the immunoSEQ multiplex PCR reads into MiXCR, producing one record per CDR3 protein. The data contain 150,000 to 200,000 distinct CDR3 sequences, roughly 92% of them singletons. The data originate from a study of CD8 T cells in Susac syndrome. This CDR3 is built from 15 residues. V lost 7 bases and J lost 3; bases outside the gene matches: 7. Looked up from germline, CDR1 is MNHNS and CDR2 is SASEGT. Study outcomes and limitations: It was acknowledged in the study that the number of individuals who were included in its TCR sequencing and HLA analysis was relatively small.

The sequencing sample was made of CD4+ T cells from PBMCs. The rearrangement links TRBV6-1 to TRBJ2-5; 11 bases fit TRBD2. The TCR was taken from a human donor with multiple sclerosis. CDR3 region: CASTQGTSGEETQYF. The CDR3 nucleotides are TGTGCCAGCACCCAGGGGACTAGCGGCGAAGAGACCCAGTACTTC.